This TCR beta chain was found in a study of blood T cell repertoires in COVID-19. Study information: COVID-19 samples, acute and convalescent, were from the United States, Italy and Spain. T cells, B-cell-depleted T cells, or PBMCs supplied cDNA or gDNA.

This clone was detected many times. Different DNA sequences within this sample yield the same CDR3. In the study's own analysis: The authors estimated nucleated cell counts from reference gene primer amplification. Profiling relied on immunoSEQ multiplex PCR, and the TCRdb table lists in-frame clones only, not all of them. D and trimming were read from the DNA, whereas the V and J calls and clone size are those reported in that table. This table holds approximately 170,000 clones, roughly four fifths found once. Sequencing was done on a sample of peripheral blood. The receptor's source is a woman aged 50 to 65 with acute or convalescent COVID-19.

The CDR3 DNA reads as TGCGCCAGCAGCTTGGGAGGTAGCTCCTACAATGAGCAGTTCTTC. Protein sequence: CASSLGGSSYNEQFF. The chain carries TRBV5-1 and TRBJ2-1; the D is unclear. The germline CDR1 and CDR2 sequences are SGHRS and YFSETQ. Trimming shortened V by 0 bases and J by 0 bases, and 7 bases separated the two germline ends. CDR3 length: 15 amino acids.